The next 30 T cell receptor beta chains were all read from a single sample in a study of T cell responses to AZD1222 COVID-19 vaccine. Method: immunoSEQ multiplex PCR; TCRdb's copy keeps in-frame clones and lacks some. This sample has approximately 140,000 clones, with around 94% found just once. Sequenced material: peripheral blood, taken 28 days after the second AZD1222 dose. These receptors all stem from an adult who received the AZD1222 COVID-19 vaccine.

The CDR3 nucleotides read TGTGCCAGCAGCCCACCCAGGGGTTACAATGAGCAGTTCTTC. Amino acids: CASSPPRGYNEQFF. This sequence joins TRBV6-6 and TRBJ2-1; possibly TRBD1 for D (6 bases). The V end lost 6 bases, the J end lost 4 bases, and 13 bases lay between the germline ends. Germline V CDR1 and CDR2: MNHNY, SVGAGI (reference sequence). The CDR3 consists of 14 residues.

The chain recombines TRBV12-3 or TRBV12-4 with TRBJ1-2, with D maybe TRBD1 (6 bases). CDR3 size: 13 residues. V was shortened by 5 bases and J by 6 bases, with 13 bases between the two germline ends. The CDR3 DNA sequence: TGTGCCAGCAGTCCTACAGGGTTTCATGGCTACACCTTC. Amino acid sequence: CASSPTGFHGYTF.

The CDR3 loop is CASRPETGDNQPQHF. CDR3 nucleotide sequence: TGCGCCAGCAGACCTGAAACAGGGGACAATCAGCCCCAGCATTTT. V is TRBV5-1 and J is TRBJ1-5; 7 bases line up with TRBD1. Germline V lookup: CDR1 SGHRS, CDR2 YFSETQ. CDR3 length equals 15 residues. The V gene end was trimmed by 5 bases and the J gene end by 3 bases; junction bases not matched to a gene: 8.

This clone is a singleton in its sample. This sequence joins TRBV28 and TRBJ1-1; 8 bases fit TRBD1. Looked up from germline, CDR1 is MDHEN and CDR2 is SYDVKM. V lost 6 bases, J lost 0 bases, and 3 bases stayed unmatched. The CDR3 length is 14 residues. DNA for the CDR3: TGTGCCAGCAGCGACAGGGGCTTGAACACTGAAGCTTTCTTT. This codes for CASSDRGLNTEAFF.

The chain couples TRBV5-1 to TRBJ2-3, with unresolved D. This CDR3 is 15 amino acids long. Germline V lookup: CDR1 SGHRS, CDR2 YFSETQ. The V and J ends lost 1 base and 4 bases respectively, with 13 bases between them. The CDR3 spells CASSLLWMRSDTQYF. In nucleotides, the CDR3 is TGCGCCAGCAGCTTGCTCTGGATGCGGTCAGATACGCAGTATTTT.

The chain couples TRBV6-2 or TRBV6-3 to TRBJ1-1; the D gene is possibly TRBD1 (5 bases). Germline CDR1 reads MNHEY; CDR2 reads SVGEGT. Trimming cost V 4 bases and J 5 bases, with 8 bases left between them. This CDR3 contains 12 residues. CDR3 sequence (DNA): TGTGCCAGCAGTTTCGCAGGGACTGAAGCTTTCTTT. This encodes CASSFAGTEAFF.

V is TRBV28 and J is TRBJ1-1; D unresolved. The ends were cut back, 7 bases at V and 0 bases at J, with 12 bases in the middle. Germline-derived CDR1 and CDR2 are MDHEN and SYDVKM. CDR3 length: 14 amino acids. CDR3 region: CASNPGVMNTEAFF. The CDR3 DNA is TGTGCCAGCAATCCCGGGGTTATGAACACTGAAGCTTTCTTT.

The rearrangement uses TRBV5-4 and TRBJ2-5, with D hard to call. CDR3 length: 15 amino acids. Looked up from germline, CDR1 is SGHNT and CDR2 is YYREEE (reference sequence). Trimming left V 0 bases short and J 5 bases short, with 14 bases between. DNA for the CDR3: TGTGCCAGCAGCTTGGTAGGGTTGGACGGCGAGACCCAGTACTTC. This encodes CASSLVGLDGETQYF.

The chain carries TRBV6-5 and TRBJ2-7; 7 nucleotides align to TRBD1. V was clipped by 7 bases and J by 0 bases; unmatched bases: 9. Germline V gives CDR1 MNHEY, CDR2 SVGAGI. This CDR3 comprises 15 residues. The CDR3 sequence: CASKLSGQSSYEQYV. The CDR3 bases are TGTGCCAGCAAACTCTCGGGACAGTCCTCCTACGAGCAGTACGTC.

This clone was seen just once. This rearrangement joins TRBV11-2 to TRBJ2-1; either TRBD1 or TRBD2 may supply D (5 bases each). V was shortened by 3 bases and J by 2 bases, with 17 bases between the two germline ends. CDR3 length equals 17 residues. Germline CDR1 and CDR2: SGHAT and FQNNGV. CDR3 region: CASSLGRRTSTYNEQFF. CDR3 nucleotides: TGTGCCAGCAGCTTGGGGAGAAGGACATCTACCTACAATGAGCAGTTCTTC.

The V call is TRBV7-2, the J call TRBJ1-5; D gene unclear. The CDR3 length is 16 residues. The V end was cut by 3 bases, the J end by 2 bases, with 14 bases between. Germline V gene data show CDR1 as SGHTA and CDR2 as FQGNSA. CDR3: CASSFLGSSGNQPQHF. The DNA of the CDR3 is TGTGCCAGCAGCTTTCTTGGCTCGTCGGGCAATCAGCCCCAGCATTTT.

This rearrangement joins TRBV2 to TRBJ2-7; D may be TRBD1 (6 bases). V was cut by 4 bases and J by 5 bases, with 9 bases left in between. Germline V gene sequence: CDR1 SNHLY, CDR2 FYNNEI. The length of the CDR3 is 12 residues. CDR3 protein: CASSAQGNEQYF. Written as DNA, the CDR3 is TGTGCCAGCAGTGCTCAGGGGAACGAGCAGTACTTC.

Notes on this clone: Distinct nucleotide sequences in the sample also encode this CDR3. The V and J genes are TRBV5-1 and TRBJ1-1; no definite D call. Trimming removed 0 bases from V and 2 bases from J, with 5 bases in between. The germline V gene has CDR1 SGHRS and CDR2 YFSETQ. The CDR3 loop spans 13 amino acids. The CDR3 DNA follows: TGCGCCAGCAGCTTGGGGGGAAACACTGAAGCTTTCTTT. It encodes CASSLGGNTEAFF. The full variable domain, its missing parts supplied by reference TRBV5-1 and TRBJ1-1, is KAGVTQTPRYLIKTRGQQVTLSCSPISGHRSVSWYQQTPGQGLQFLFEYFSETQRNKGNFPGRFSGRQFSNSRSEMNVSTLELGDSALYLCASSLGGNTEAFFGQGTRLTVV.

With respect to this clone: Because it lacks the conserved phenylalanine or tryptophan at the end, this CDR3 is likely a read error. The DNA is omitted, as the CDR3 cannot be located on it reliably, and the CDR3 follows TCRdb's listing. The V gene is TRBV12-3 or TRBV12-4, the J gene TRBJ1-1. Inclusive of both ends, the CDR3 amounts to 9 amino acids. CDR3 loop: CASSLGVRP.

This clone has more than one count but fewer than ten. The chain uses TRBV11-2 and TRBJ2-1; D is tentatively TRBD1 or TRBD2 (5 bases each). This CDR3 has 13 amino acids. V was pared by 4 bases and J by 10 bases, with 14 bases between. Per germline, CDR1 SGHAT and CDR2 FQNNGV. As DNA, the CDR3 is TGTGCCAGCAGCTGGGGGTCAGGGAAAGAGCAGTTCTTC. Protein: CASSWGSGKEQFF. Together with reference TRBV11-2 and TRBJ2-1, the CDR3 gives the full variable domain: EAGVAQSPRYKIIEKRQSVAFWCNPISGHATLYWYQQILGQGPKLLIQFQNNGVVDDSQLPKDRFSAERLKGVDSTLKIQPAKLEDSAVYLCASSWGSGKEQFFGPGTRLTVL.

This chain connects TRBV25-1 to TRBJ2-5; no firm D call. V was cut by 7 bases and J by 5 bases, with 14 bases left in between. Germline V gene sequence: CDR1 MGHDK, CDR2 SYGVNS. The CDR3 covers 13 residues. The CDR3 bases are TGTGCCAGCACCCGAGGCGCGGATGAGACCCAGTACTTC. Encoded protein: CASTRGADETQYF.

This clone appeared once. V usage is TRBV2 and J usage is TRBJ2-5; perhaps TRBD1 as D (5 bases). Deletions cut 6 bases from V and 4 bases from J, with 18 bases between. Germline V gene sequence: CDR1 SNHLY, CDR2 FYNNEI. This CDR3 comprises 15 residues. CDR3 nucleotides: TGTGCCAGCAGGGGGCGAACAAAATCTATAGAGACCCAGTACTTC. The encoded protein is CASRGRTKSIETQYF. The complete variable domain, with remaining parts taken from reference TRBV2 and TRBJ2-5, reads EPEVTQTPSHQVTQMGQEVILRCVPISNHLYFYWYRQILGQKVEFLVSFYNNEISEKSEIFDDQFSVERPDGSNFTLKIRSTKLEDSAMYFCASRGRTKSIETQYFGPGTRLLVL.

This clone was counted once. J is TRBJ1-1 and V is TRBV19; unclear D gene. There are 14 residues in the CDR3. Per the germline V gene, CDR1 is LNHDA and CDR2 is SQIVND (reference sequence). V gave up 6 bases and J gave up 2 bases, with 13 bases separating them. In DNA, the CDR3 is TGTGCCAGTAGGACGATGGACGGTAACACTGAAGCTTTCTTT. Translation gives CASRTMDGNTEAFF.

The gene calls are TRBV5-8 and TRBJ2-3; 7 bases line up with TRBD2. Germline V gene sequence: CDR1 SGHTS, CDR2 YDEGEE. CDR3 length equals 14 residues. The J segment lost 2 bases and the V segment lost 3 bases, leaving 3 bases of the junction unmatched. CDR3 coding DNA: TGTGCCAGCAGCTCGGGGGGTCCCACAGATACGCAGTATTTT. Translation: CASSSGGPTDTQYF. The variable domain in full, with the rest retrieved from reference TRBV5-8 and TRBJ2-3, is EAGVTQSPTHLIKTRGQQATLRCSPISGHTSVYWYQQALGLGLQFLLWYDEGEERNRGNFPPRFSGRQFPNYSSELNVNALELEDSALYLCASSSGGPTDTQYFGPGTRLTVL.

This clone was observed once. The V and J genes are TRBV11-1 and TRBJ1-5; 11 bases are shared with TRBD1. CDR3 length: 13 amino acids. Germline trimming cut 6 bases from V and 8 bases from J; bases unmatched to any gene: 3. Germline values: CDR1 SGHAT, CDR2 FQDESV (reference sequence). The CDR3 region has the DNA TGTGCCAGCAGTAGGACAGGGGGCAAGCCCCAGCATTTT. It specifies CASSRTGGKPQHF.

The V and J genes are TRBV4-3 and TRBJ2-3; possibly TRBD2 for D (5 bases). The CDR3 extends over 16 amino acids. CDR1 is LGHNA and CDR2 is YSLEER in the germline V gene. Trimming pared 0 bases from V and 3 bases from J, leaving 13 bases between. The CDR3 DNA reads TGCGCCAGCAGCCAAGAGCACCGGGGTAAGACAGATACGCAGTATTTT. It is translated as CASSQEHRGKTDTQYF.

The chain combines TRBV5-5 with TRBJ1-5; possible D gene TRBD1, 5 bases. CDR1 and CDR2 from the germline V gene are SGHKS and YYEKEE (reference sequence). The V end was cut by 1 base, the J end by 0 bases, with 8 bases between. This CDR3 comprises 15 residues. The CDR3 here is CASSLRGNSNQPQHF. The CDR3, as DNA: TGTGCCAGCAGCTTGAGGGGAAATAGCAATCAGCCCCAGCATTTT. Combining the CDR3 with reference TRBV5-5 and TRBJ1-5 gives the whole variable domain DAGVTQSPTHLIKTRGQQVTLRCSPISGHKSVSWYQQVLGQGPQFIFQYYEKEERGRGNFPDRFSARQFPNYSSELNVNALLLGDSALYLCASSLRGNSNQPQHFGDGTRLSIL.

CDR3 coding DNA: TGTGCCACCAGTGATTTGTCCCGGGACACAGGGGAGCATTTT. It yields the protein CATSDLSRDTGEHF. J is TRBJ1-5 and V is TRBV24-1, with 7 bases that match TRBD1. Germline assignment: CDR1 KGHDR and CDR2 SFDVKD. The CDR3 covers 14 residues. Trimming removed 0 bases from V and 14 bases from J; junction bases left unmatched: 9.

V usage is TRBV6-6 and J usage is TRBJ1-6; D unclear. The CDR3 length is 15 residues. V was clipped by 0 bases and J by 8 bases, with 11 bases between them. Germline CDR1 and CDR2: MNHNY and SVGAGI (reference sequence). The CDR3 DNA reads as TGTGCCAGCAGTTACTCGACAAGTATCCATTCACCCCTCCACTTT. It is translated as CASSYSTSIHSPLHF.

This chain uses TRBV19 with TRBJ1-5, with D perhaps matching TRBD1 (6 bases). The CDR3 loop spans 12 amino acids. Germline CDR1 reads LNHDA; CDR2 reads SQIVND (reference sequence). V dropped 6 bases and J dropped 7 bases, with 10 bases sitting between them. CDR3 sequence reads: CASRQGTQPQHF. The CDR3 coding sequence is TGTGCCAGTAGGCAGGGGACGCAGCCCCAGCATTTT.

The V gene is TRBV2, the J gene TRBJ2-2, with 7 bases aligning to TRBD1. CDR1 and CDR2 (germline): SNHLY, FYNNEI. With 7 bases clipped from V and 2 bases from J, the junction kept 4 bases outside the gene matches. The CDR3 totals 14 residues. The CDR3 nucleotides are TGTGCCAGCACCCAGGGGGTCAACACCGGGGAGCTGTTTTTT. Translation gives CASTQGVNTGELFF. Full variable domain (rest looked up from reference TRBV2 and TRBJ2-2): EPEVTQTPSHQVTQMGQEVILRCVPISNHLYFYWYRQILGQKVEFLVSFYNNEISEKSEIFDDQFSVERPDGSNFTLKIRSTKLEDSAMYFCASTQGVNTGELFFGEGSRLTVL.

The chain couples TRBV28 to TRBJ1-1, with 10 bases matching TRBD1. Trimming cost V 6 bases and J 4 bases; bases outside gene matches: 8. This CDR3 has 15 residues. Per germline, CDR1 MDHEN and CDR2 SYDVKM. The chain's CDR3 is CASRDAGTGVTEAFF. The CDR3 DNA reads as TGTGCCAGCAGAGACGCCGGGACAGGGGTCACTGAAGCTTTCTTT.

CDR3 DNA sequence: TGTGCCAGTCGGACAGGGCTCAACAATGAGCAGTTCTTC. It codes for CASRTGLNNEQFF. The V gene is TRBV27, the J gene TRBJ2-1; 8 nucleotides align to TRBD1. The CDR3 sequence is 13 residues long. With 9 bases clipped from V and 5 bases from J, the junction kept 6 bases outside the gene matches. From germline, CDR1 is MNHEY and CDR2 SMNVEV (reference sequence).

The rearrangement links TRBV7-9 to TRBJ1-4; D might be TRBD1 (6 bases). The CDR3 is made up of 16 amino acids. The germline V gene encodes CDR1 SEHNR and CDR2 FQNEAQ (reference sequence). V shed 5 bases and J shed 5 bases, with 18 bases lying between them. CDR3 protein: CASSLLDGGPNEKLFF. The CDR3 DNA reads TGTGCCAGCAGCCTATTGGATGGGGGGCCCAATGAAAAACTGTTTTTT.

As DNA, the CDR3 is TGTGCCAGCAGCCTTCGGGCAGGGACCCCAACTAATGAAAAACTGTTTTTT. It yields the protein CASSLRAGTPTNEKLFF. The chain couples TRBV28 to TRBJ1-4; a weak D match, TRBD1 (5 bases). This CDR3 comprises 17 residues. The ends were cut back, 6 bases at V and 0 bases at J, with 17 bases in the middle. CDR1 MDHEN and CDR2 SYDVKM come from the germline V gene.